The 24 T cell receptor beta chains presented below share a single source sample, sequenced in a study of T-cell reconstitution after alpha-beta-depleted transplantation in children. The TCRbeta library incorporated unique molecular identifiers. TCRdb reprocessed the PCR reads via MiXCR and lists one record per CDR3 protein. The table records 190,000 or so distinct CDR3 sequences, roughly 6.8% of them present only once. The sequencing here drew on PBMCs from the stem cell graft donor, taken from the stem cell graft. The receptors stem from a human donor who donated a stem cell graft to a child with Wiskott-Aldrich syndrome.

This clonotype was detected ten times or more. The V and J genes are TRBV7-2 and TRBJ2-7; D not resolved. Trimming cost V 5 bases and J 2 bases, with 7 bases left between them. This CDR3 spans 12 amino acids. Germline V gene sequence: CDR1 SGHTA, CDR2 FQGNSA. CDR3 coding DNA: TGTGCCAGCAGCCACTCAGCCTACGAGCAGTACTTC. It codes for CASSHSAYEQYF.

This clonotype was counted many times. The rearrangement uses TRBV12-3 or TRBV12-4 and TRBJ2-5, with D perhaps TRBD1 or TRBD2 (5 bases each). V lost 7 bases and J 4 bases, leaving 16 bases between the germline ends. The CDR3 has 14 residues. The CDR3 spells CASNRKGTGETQYF. The CDR3 coding sequence is TGTGCCAGCAACAGGAAAGGGACGGGAGAGACCCAGTACTTC.

The sample holds many counts of this clonotype. The chain is built from TRBV29-1 and TRBJ1-5; D unresolved. CDR1 is SQVTM, CDR2 ANQGSEA, per germline. The V gene lost 4 bases and the J gene lost 0 bases, with 7 bases spanning the gap. The CDR3 is 13 amino acids. The chain's CDR3 is CSVATDSNQPQHF. CDR3 coding DNA: TGCAGCGTTGCTACCGATAGCAATCAGCCCCAGCATTTT.

This clonotype was observed many times. V is TRBV4-1 and J is TRBJ1-5; possibly TRBD1 for D (5 bases). Between the trimmed V and J ends, which lost 4 bases and 3 bases, there was a span of 10 bases. The germline CDR1 and CDR2 sequences are MGHRA and YSYEKL. The CDR3 is 14 amino acids. CDR3 residues: CASSRGGNNQPQHF. Here the CDR3 DNA reads TGCGCCAGCAGCCGGGGGGGTAACAATCAGCCCCAGCATTTT.

This chain connects TRBV7-2 to TRBJ2-1; D gene unclear. V dropped 3 bases and J dropped 6 bases, with 9 bases sitting between them. CDR3 length equals 13 residues. From germline, CDR1 is SGHTA and CDR2 FQGNSA. In nucleotides, the CDR3 is TGTGCCAGCAGCTTCAAAAACAGCAATGAGCAGTTCTTC. Translation: CASSFKNSNEQFF.

The V call is TRBV7-6, the J call TRBJ2-1, with TRBD2 matching 8 bases. The CDR3 is made up of 19 amino acids. CDR1 SGHVS and CDR2 FNYEAQ come from the germline V gene. The trim removed 5 bases at V and 3 bases at J, leaving 18 bases unmatched. The CDR3 loop reads CASSPWLGAGGPLYNEQFF. CDR3 DNA: TGTGCCAGCAGCCCTTGGTTGGGGGCGGGAGGCCCCCTCTACAATGAGCAGTTCTTC.

This sequence joins TRBV10-1 and TRBJ2-7; unclear D gene. V lost 7 bases and J 1 base, leaving 8 bases between the germline ends. The CDR3 runs 12 residues. The germline V gene encodes CDR1 WNHNN and CDR2 SYGVQD (reference sequence). The CDR3 DNA reads as TGCGCCAGCAAAGTCCTGTCCTACGAGCAGTACTTC. It is translated as CASKVLSYEQYF.

The sample holds many counts of this clonotype. This rearrangement joins TRBV20-1 to TRBJ2-5, with TRBD1 matching 11 bases. The CDR3 has 14 residues. Germline V gives CDR1 DFQATT, CDR2 SNEGSKA (reference sequence). V lost 3 bases and J lost 3; bases outside the gene matches: 3. DNA for the CDR3: TGCAGTGCTAGGGAGGGACAGGGGGAAGAGACCCAGTACTTC. This translates into CSAREGQGEETQYF.

This clonotype was seen more than once but under ten times. One end of the junction varies from germline; a read error may be responsible. V is TRBV18 and J is TRBJ1-1, with D possibly being TRBD1 (6 bases). The CDR3 contains 12 residues. From germline, CDR1 is KGHSH and CDR2 LQKENI. CDR3: CATSPTGTEAFF. Here the CDR3 DNA reads TGTGCCACCTCACCAACAGGGACTGAAGCTTTCTTT.

This clonotype was found many times. The chain combines TRBV10-3 with TRBJ2-3; no reliable D call. The germline V and J ends were trimmed by 0 bases and 0 bases, with 4 bases remaining between them. Per germline, CDR1 ENHRY and CDR2 SYGVKD. The CDR3 is 14 residues long. The CDR3 DNA follows: TGTGCCATCAGTGAGTCTACTAGCACAGATACGCAGTATTTT. Amino acids: CAISESTSTDTQYF.

In its sample, this clonotype was seen a few times. The chain links TRBV7-6 to TRBJ2-1, with TRBD2 matching over 8 bases. Germline lookup yields CDR1 SGHVS and CDR2 FNYEAQ. V was pared by 2 bases and J by 0 bases, with 3 bases of the junction left unmatched. This CDR3 is 16 amino acids long. The CDR3 reads CASSLSAGVSYNEQFF. The CDR3 coding sequence is TGTGCCAGCAGCTTATCAGCGGGGGTCTCCTACAATGAGCAGTTCTTC.

This clonotype was counted many times. The chain has TRBV28 and TRBJ1-5, with D perhaps matching TRBD1 (5 bases). Looked up from germline, CDR1 is MDHEN and CDR2 is SYDVKM. V was cut by 6 bases and J by 0 bases, with 9 bases left in between. The CDR3 covers 14 residues. CDR3 residues: CASRPGPSNQPQHF. CDR3 DNA: TGTGCCAGCAGGCCAGGGCCTAGCAATCAGCCCCAGCATTTT.

In this sample, this clonotype turned up many times. V and J are TRBV20-1 and TRBJ2-7; D may be TRBD2 (6 bases). Germline CDR1 is DFQATT and CDR2 is SNEGSKA (reference sequence). CDR3 length: 15 amino acids. V dropped 3 bases and J dropped 2 bases, with 17 bases sitting between them. The CDR3 bases are TGCAGTGCTAGTAGCGGCAGAGGGCTCGCCTACGAGCAGTACTTC. This translates into CSASSGRGLAYEQYF.

This clonotype came up many times. The rearrangement uses TRBV24-1 and TRBJ1-2; no clear D. V shed 3 bases and J shed 7 bases, with 11 bases lying between them. Per germline, CDR1 KGHDR and CDR2 SFDVKD. CDR3 length: 13 amino acids. The chain's CDR3 is CATSDPLIRGYTF. CDR3 nucleotide sequence: TGTGCCACCAGTGATCCCTTGATCCGTGGCTACACCTTC.

This clonotype was recorded once. One base away lies a much larger clone, so this may be a sequencing read error. The genes are TRBV12-3 or TRBV12-4 and TRBJ1-5; D not resolved. This CDR3 comprises 13 residues. In nucleotides, the CDR3 is TGTGCCAGCAGGCGGGATGGGGATCAGCCCCATCATTTT. Residues: CASRRDGDQPHHF.

Note on this clonotype: One junction end does not reproduce the germline sequence, and a read error may be involved. The chain employs TRBV5-5 and TRBJ1-1, with 12 bases lining up with TRBD1. Per germline, CDR1 SGHKS and CDR2 YYEKEE (reference sequence). The length of the CDR3 is 17 residues. Here the CDR3 reads CSSRNPGQGAWNTEAFF. The CDR3 DNA reads as TGTTCCAGCAGGAATCCGGGACAGGGGGCTTGGAACACTGAAGCTTTCTTT.

The genes are TRBV11-2 and TRBJ1-5, with D uncertain. Looked up from germline, CDR1 is SGHAT and CDR2 is FQNNGV. The ends were cut back, 5 bases at V and 6 bases at J, with 11 bases in the middle. The CDR3 loop spans 13 amino acids. The CDR3 nucleotides read TGTGCCAGCAGCGAACATAGTGGTCAGCCCCAGCATTTT. This gives the protein CASSEHSGQPQHF.

At least ten counts were recorded for this clonotype. This rearrangement joins TRBV5-1 to TRBJ1-1; TRBD1 matches at 7 bases. The CDR3 extends over 15 amino acids. Germline trimming cut 4 bases from V and 0 bases from J; bases unmatched to any gene: 6. Germline CDR1 is SGHRS and CDR2 is YFSETQ. CDR3 loop: CASSQRQGMNTEAFF. DNA for the CDR3: TGCGCCAGCAGCCAAAGACAGGGAATGAACACTGAAGCTTTCTTT.

This clonotype was picked up many times. The rearrangement uses TRBV5-5 and TRBJ2-2; D unclear. Germline lookup yields CDR1 SGHKS and CDR2 YYEKEE (reference sequence). Deletions cut 5 bases from V and 0 bases from J, with 11 bases between. This CDR3 has 15 amino acids. The CDR3 region has the DNA TGTGCCAGCAGTTTACGGCAGACGAACACCGGGGAGCTGTTTTTT. Amino acid sequence: CASSLRQTNTGELFF.

This clonotype was recorded at least ten times. This chain joins TRBV18 and TRBJ2-3, with 8 bases identical to TRBD1. Trimming took 6 bases from V and 2 from J; bases not matched to a gene: 4. Germline CDR1 KGHSH, CDR2 LQKENI. The CDR3 covers 14 residues. The CDR3 protein is CASSRQGITDTQYF. In DNA, the CDR3 is TGTGCCAGCTCGAGACAGGGGATCACAGATACGCAGTATTTT. Full variable domain (rest looked up from reference TRBV18 and TRBJ2-3): NAGVMQNPRHLVRRRGQEARLRCSPMKGHSHVYWYRQLPEEGLKFMVYLQKENIIDESGMPKERFSAEFPKEGPSILRIQQVVRGDSAAYFCASSRQGITDTQYFGPGTRLTVL.

This clonotype has ten or more counts. The chain has TRBV11-1 and TRBJ2-1, with 8 bases fitting TRBD2. V trimming: 5 bases; J trimming: 0 bases; junction bases outside the gene matches: 15. This CDR3 has 19 amino acids. Germline V gene data show CDR1 as SGHAT and CDR2 as FQDESV (reference sequence). CDR3 sequence: CASSPPGLGGFNSYNEQFF. The CDR3 nucleotides are TGTGCCAGCAGCCCGCCGGGACTAGGCGGATTTAACTCCTACAATGAGCAGTTCTTC.

This clonotype was picked up many times. V and J are TRBV29-1 and TRBJ2-2; the D gene is possibly TRBD2 (5 bases). CDR1 and CDR2 from the germline V gene are SQVTM and ANQGSEA. Between the trimmed V and J ends, which lost 7 bases and 2 bases, there was a span of 14 bases. The CDR3 contains 14 residues. CDR3 loop: CSAGVSVNTGELFF. CDR3 DNA sequence: TGCAGCGCAGGTGTTAGCGTAAACACCGGGGAGCTGTTTTTT.

In its sample, this clonotype was seen many times. V gene TRBV5-1 combines with J gene TRBJ1-6; D is uncertain. The germline gives CDR1 SGHRS, CDR2 YFSETQ. The CDR3 totals 15 residues. Between the trimmed V and J ends, which lost 1 base and 7 bases, there was a span of 12 bases. The CDR3 DNA is TGCGCCAGCAGCTTGTCTCGGACTACCAATTCACCCCTCCACTTT. Translation gives CASSLSRTTNSPLHF.

Only a few counts were recorded for this clonotype. The chain employs TRBV29-1 and TRBJ2-1; TRBD2 is a possible D gene (6 bases). The CDR3 totals 13 residues. The V gene lost 4 bases and the J gene lost 3 bases, with 10 bases spanning the gap. The germline gives CDR1 SQVTM, CDR2 ANQGSEA. The CDR3 sequence is CSVVGGNYNEQFF. The CDR3 DNA reads as TGCAGCGTTGTCGGCGGGAACTACAATGAGCAGTTCTTC.